Following are 2 T cell receptor beta chains from one sample sequenced in a study of graft-versus-host responses after intestinal transplantation. The data were produced by immunoSEQ multiplex PCR, yet TCRdb's version contains in-frame clones alone and is incomplete. The sample contains fewer than 75,000 clones, 70% to 90% of which appear only once. The sample was PBMCs, taken 26 days after transplant. Source of these receptors: a human patient who received an intestinal transplant, so some T cells may come from the graft donor.

This clone was recorded once. This chain joins TRBV25-1 and TRBJ1-2; 9 positions match TRBD1. CDR1 is MGHDK and CDR2 is SYGVNS in the germline V gene. CDR3 length: 15 residues. The trim removed 2 bases at V and 6 bases at J, leaving 7 bases unmatched. The CDR3 DNA reads as TGTGCCAGCAGTGAAACCTGGACAGGGGAGAATGGCTACACCTTC. It translates to CASSETWTGENGYTF.

V and J are TRBV4-1 and TRBJ1-5; 9 positions match TRBD1. This CDR3 spans 14 amino acids. The junction had 2 bases not matched to a gene; V was cut back by 4 bases and J by 4 bases. Germline V gene lookup returns CDR1 MGHRA and CDR2 YSYEKL. CDR3 in amino acids: CASSLGTGNQPQHF. The CDR3 region has the DNA TGCGCCAGCAGCCTAGGGACAGGGAATCAGCCCCAGCATTTT.